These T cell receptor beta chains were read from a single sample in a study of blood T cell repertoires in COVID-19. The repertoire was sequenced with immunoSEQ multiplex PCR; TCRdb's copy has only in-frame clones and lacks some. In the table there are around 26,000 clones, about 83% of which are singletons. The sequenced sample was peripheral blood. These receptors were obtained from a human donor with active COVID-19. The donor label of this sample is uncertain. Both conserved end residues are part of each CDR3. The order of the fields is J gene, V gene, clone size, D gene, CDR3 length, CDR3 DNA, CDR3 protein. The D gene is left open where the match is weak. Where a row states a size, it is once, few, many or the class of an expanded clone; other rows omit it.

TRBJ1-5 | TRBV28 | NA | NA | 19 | TGTGCCACCCCGGTAGTAAGGACAGTTATCTCCTATAGCAATCAGCCCCAGCATTTT | CATPVVRTVISYSNQPQHF
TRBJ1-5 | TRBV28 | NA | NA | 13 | TGTGCCAGCAGCCCCGACAGGCATCAGCCCCAGCATTTT | CASSPDRHQPQHF
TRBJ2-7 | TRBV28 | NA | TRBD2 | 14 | TGTGCCAGCAGCCTTACTAGCGGGAGCGACGAGCAGTACTTC | CASSLTSGSDEQYF
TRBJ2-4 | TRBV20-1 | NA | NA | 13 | TGCAGTGCTAGTCAACTAGCCAAAAACATTCAGTACTTC | CSASQLAKNIQYF
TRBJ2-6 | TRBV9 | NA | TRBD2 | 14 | TGTGCCAGCACCAGTAGCGGGGGGGCCAACGTCCTGACTTTC | CASTSSGGANVLTF
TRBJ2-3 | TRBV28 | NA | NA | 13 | TGTGCCAGCAGTTCGGGAGCCCGGGATACGCAGTATTTT | CASSSGARDTQYF
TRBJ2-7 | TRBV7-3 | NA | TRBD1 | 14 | TGTGCCAGCAGCGTTAACAGGGGACCCTACGAGCAGTACTTC | CASSVNRGPYEQYF
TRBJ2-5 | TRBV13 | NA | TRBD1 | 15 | TGTGCCAGCAGCTCGAACAGGGGAGAGATGGAGACCCAGTACTTC | CASSSNRGEMETQYF
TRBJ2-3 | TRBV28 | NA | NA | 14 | TGTGCCAGCAGTCCGACTCAACGCACAGATACGCAGTATTTT | CASSPTQRTDTQYF
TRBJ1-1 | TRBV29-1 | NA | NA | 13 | TGCAGCGTTGGTTTTGCGGAGAACACTGAAGCTTTCTTT | CSVGFAENTEAFF
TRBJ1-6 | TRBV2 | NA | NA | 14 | TGTGCCAGTGGAGGGGTCTCCTATAATTCACCCCTCCACTTT | CASGGVSYNSPLHF
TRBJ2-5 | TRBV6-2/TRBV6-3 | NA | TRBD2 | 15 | TGTGCCAGCAGTTTGGGGGAGCGGGAGGTAAAGACCCAGTACTTC | CASSLGEREVKTQYF
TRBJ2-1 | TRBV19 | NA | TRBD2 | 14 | TGTGCCAGTAGTAATAGCGGGAGGGACAATGAGCAGTTCTTC | CASSNSGRDNEQFF
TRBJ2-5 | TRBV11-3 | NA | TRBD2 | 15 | TGTGCCAGCAGCTTCATAGCGGGAGTTGCGGAGACCCAGTACTTC | CASSFIAGVAETQYF
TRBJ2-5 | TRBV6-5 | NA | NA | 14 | TGTGCCAGCAGCTCCCCGCGAGCCCAAGAGACCCAGTACTTC | CASSSPRAQETQYF
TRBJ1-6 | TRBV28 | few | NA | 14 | TGTGCCAGCAGTTTAACACAGGGTTATTCACCCCTCCACTTT | CASSLTQGYSPLHF
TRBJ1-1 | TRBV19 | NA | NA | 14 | TGTGCCACCGAAATACAGGGACCTGGGGGTGAAGCTTTCTTT | CATEIQGPGGEAFF
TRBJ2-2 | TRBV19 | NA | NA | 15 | TGTGCCAGTAGTTCAACATACACGAACACCGGGGAGCTGTTTTTT | CASSSTYTNTGELFF
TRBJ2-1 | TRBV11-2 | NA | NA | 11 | TGTGCCAGCAGCACGGGTAATGAGCAGTTCTTC | CASSTGNEQFF
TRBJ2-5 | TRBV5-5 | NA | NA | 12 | TGTGCCAGCAGCTTGTTAGCAGAGACCCAGTACTTC | CASSLLAETQYF
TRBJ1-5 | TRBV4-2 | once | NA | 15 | TGTGCCAGCAGCCAATCTCGGGGGGTAGGCCAGCCCCAGCATTTT | CASSQSRGVGQPQHF
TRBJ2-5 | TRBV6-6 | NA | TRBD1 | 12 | TGTGCCATTCGGACAGGGGAAGAGACCCAGTACTTC | CAIRTGEETQYF
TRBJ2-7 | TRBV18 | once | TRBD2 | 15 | TGTGCCAGCTCACCCGCTAGCGGAGCCCACTACGAGCAGTACTTC | CASSPASGAHYEQYF
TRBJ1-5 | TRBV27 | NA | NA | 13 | TGTGCCAGCAGTTTTACGCGTGCAGGGCCCCAGCATTTT | CASSFTRAGPQHF
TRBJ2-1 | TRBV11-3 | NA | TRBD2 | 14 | TGTGCCAGCAGCCCCGGACTAGCGAGGGATGAGCAGTTCTTC | CASSPGLARDEQFF
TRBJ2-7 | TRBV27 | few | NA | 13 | TGTGCCAGCAGTTTTACGGCGGCTGGGGAGCAGTACTTC | CASSFTAAGEQYF
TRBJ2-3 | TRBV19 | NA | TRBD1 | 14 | TGTGCCAGTAGTACAGGGGGCCCCACAGATACGCAGTATTTT | CASSTGGPTDTQYF
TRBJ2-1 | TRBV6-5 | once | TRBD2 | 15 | TGTGCCAGCAGTACCCCCGGGGGGTTGGTAAATGAGCAGTTCTTC | CASSTPGGLVNEQFF
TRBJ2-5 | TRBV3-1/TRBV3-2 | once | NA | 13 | TGTGCCAGCAGCGTGGACACGGTGGGTTCCCAGTACTTC | CASSVDTVGSQYF
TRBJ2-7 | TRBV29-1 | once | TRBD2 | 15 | TGCAGCGTTGAGGACCAGCGGGAGGGCCCATACGAGCAGTACTTC | CSVEDQREGPYEQYF
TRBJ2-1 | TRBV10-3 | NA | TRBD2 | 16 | TGTGCCATCAGCACGACTAGCGGGAGCTCCTACAATGAGCAGTTCTTC | CAISTTSGSSYNEQFF
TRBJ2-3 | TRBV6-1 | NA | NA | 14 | TGTGCCAGCAGTGATTCGGGTGGCACAGATACGCAGTATTTT | CASSDSGGTDTQYF
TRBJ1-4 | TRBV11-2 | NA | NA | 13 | TGTGCCAGCAGCACGACAGCGAATGAAAAACTGTTTTTT | CASSTTANEKLFF
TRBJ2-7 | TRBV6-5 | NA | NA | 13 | TGTGCCAGCACCCCAGAGGGAACCTACGAGCAGTACTTC | CASTPEGTYEQYF
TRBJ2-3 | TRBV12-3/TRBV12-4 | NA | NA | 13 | TGTGCCAGCATTCTTGGGACACTAGATACGCAGTATTTT | CASILGTLDTQYF
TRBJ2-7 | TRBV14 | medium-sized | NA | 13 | TGTGCCAGCAGCCATGGACAGTTCTACGAGCAGTACTTC | CASSHGQFYEQYF
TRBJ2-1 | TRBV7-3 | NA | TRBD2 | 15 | TGTGCCAGCAGCCCCACTAGCGGGTCGTTGGATGAGCAGTTCTTC | CASSPTSGSLDEQFF
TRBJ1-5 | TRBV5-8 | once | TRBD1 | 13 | TGTGCCAGCAGCCAGGGGGACGTTCAGCCCCAGCATTTT | CASSQGDVQPQHF
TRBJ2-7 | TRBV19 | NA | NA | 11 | TGTGCCAGTAGTGCGGGCTACGAGCAGTACTTC | CASSAGYEQYF
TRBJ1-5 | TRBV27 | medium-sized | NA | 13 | TGTGCCAGCAGTTCCCATAGCAATCAGCCCCAGCATTTT | CASSSHSNQPQHF
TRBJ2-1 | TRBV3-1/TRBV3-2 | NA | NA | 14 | TGTGCCAGCAGCCAGACTAGAGTCGTAGATGAGCAGTTCTTC | CASSQTRVVDEQFF
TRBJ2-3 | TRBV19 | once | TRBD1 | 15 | TGTGCCAGTAGCCGACAGGGGCTAGAGACAGATACGCAGTATTTT | CASSRQGLETDTQYF
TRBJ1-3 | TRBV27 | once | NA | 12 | TGTGCCAGCAGTTTATCGAGGGTTCCCATATATTTT | CASSLSRVPIYF
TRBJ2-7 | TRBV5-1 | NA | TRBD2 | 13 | TGCGCCAGCAGCTTGGCCGAAGCGGGGGAGCAGTACTTC | CASSLAEAGEQYF
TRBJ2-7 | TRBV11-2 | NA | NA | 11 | TGTGCCAGCGGGGCTTCCTACGAGCAGTACTTC | CASGASYEQYF